This TCR beta chain was recorded in a study of OX40 agonist ivuxolimab in advanced cancers. Study context: In three patients, partial responses were observed, one with hepatocellular carcinoma and two with cutaneous melanoma.

In germline, CDR1 is MDHEN, CDR2 SYDVKM. This CDR3 comprises 12 residues. V dropped 3 bases and J dropped 4 bases, with 3 bases sitting between them. This clone was seen a single time. Sequencing was performed with immunoSEQ multiplex PCR; in TCRdb, only in-frame clones are kept and a portion is missing. The sample includes roughly 5,200 clones, 50% to 70% of them seen just once. This sequence was found in an adult with an advanced solid tumor such as melanoma, head and neck, liver or kidney cancer. The gene calls are TRBV28 and TRBJ2-2, with D uncertain. Specimen: CD4+ or CD8+ T cells sorted from blood, collected in a trial of the OX40 agonist ivuxolimab. CDR3 sequence reads: CASSFSTGELFF. DNA of the CDR3: TGTGCCAGCAGTTTCTCCACCGGGGAGCTGTTTTTT.